These 27 T cell receptor beta chains were all obtained from the same sample, sequenced in a study of OX40 agonist ivuxolimab in advanced cancers. Method: immunoSEQ multiplex PCR; TCRdb's copy keeps in-frame clones and lacks some. The sample holds about 76,000 clones; around 84% are singletons and the top ten take 1.5% to 2%. The sample was CD4+ or CD8+ T cells sorted from blood, taken in a trial of the OX40 agonist ivuxolimab. Receptor source: an adult with an advanced solid tumor such as melanoma, head and neck, liver or kidney cancer.

This clone was detected only a few times. The rearrangement uses TRBV9 and TRBJ2-3, with 9 bases lining up with TRBD1. Germline loops: CDR1 SGDLS, CDR2 YYNGEE. J gave up 5 bases and V 0 bases, and 7 bases lay outside the gene matches. The CDR3 consists of 16 residues. The CDR3: CASSVGARQGGDTQYF. In DNA form, the CDR3 reads TGTGCCAGCAGCGTAGGGGCGAGACAGGGGGGAGATACGCAGTATTTT.

The chain combines TRBV7-8 with TRBJ2-7, with D hard to call. V was trimmed by 0 bases and J by 4 bases, leaving 7 bases between them. This CDR3 comprises 13 residues. Germline CDR1 is SGHVS and CDR2 is FQNEAQ. The CDR3 DNA sequence: TGTGCCAGCAGCTTAGCTGAGAGTTACGAGCAGTACTTC. Translated: CASSLAESYEQYF.

The chain combines TRBV11-2 with TRBJ1-5, with D perhaps TRBD1 (6 bases). Germline CDR1 and CDR2: SGHAT and FQNNGV. V was shortened by 8 bases and J by 3 bases, with 8 bases between the two germline ends. The CDR3 sequence is 12 residues long. The DNA of the CDR3 is TGTGCCAGCGGACAGTTCAATCAGCCCCAGCATTTT. Translating gives CASGQFNQPQHF.

The J gene is TRBJ1-1, the V gene TRBV28, with TRBD1 matching over 7 bases. Germline V gene lookup returns CDR1 MDHEN and CDR2 SYDVKM. The CDR3 loop spans 19 amino acids. Trimming took 5 bases from V and 0 from J; bases not matched to a gene: 18. In DNA, the CDR3 is TGTGCCAGCAGTGCTATGACAGGGTACTTTGGTTTCATGAACACTGAAGCTTTCTTT. Protein: CASSAMTGYFGFMNTEAFF. Combining the CDR3 with reference TRBV28 and TRBJ1-1 gives the whole variable domain DVKVTQSSRYLVKRTGEKVFLECVQDMDHENMFWYRQDPGLGLRLIYFSYDVKMKEKGDIPEGYSVSREKKERFSLILESASTNQTSMYLCASSAMTGYFGFMNTEAFFGQGTRLTVV.

The chain joins TRBV5-1 to TRBJ2-3; 9 bases are shared with TRBD1. From germline, CDR1 is SGHRS and CDR2 YFSETQ. The trim removed 2 bases at V and 0 bases at J, leaving 1 base unmatched. The CDR3 spans 15 residues. The CDR3: CASSFGTGSTDTQYF. Here the CDR3 DNA reads TGCGCCAGCAGCTTCGGGACAGGGAGCACAGATACGCAGTATTTT.

The rearrangement links TRBV29-1 to TRBJ2-3, with 8 positions matching TRBD2. Losses at the gene ends were 1 base for V and 3 bases for J; bases not matched to a gene: 15. This CDR3 contains 18 residues. Germline CDR1 reads SQVTM; CDR2 reads ANQGSEA. The DNA for the CDR3 is TGCAGCGTTGAAGGGGCGGCCTGGACGGGGGGGCGGACAGATACGCAGTATTTT. It encodes CSVEGAAWTGGRTDTQYF.

This chain connects TRBV5-4 to TRBJ2-7; D possibly corresponds to TRBD2 (6 bases). Trimming left V 4 bases short and J 5 bases short, with 22 bases between. Looked up from germline, CDR1 is SGHNT and CDR2 is YYREEE (reference sequence). This CDR3 spans 16 amino acids. The CDR3 nucleotides read TGTGCCAGCAGCCGGGACTTAAACCGTCCTGGGAACGAGCAGTACTTC. This sequence encodes CASSRDLNRPGNEQYF.

The rearrangement links TRBV15 to TRBJ2-5; D is unclear. V was pared by 5 bases and J by 1 base, with 5 bases between. The CDR3 has 12 amino acids. Germline V gene sequence: CDR1 LNHNV, CDR2 YYDKDF (reference sequence). The CDR3 is CATSDFQETQYF. The CDR3 DNA sequence: TGTGCCACCAGCGACTTCCAAGAGACCCAGTACTTC.

This rearrangement joins TRBV5-4 to TRBJ1-6, with no clear D. V was cut by 2 bases and J by 4 bases, with 7 bases left in between. The CDR3 runs to 14 residues. Germline V lookup: CDR1 SGHNT, CDR2 YYREEE (reference sequence). DNA of the CDR3: TGTGCCAGCAGCTTCGGCAGTTATAATTCACCCCTCCACTTT. Translated, it gives CASSFGSYNSPLHF.

This chain uses TRBV5-4 with TRBJ2-3; D gene ambiguous. This CDR3 contains 13 residues. Germline V gene sequence: CDR1 SGHNT, CDR2 YYREEE (reference sequence). V was trimmed by 1 base and J by 2 bases, leaving 5 bases between them. The CDR3 coding sequence is TGTGCCAGCAGCTTGAGTCCCACAGATACGCAGTATTTT. Its translation: CASSLSPTDTQYF.

The chain combines TRBV7-9 with TRBJ2-4; no reliable D call. CDR1 and CDR2 (germline): SEHNR, FQNEAQ (reference sequence). The V end lost 5 bases, the J end lost 4 bases, and 9 bases lay between the germline ends. This CDR3 contains 13 residues. CDR3 sequence (DNA): TGTGCCAGCAGCACGGGCCAGAAAAACATTCAGTACTTC. This translates into CASSTGQKNIQYF.

This chain connects TRBV15 to TRBJ2-3; TRBD2 might be the D (6 bases). This CDR3 is 15 amino acids long. Germline lookup yields CDR1 LNHNV and CDR2 YYDKDF (reference sequence). Trimming left V 6 bases short and J 2 bases short, with 15 bases between. This chain's CDR3 is CATSNLQGLTDTQYF. The CDR3 coding sequence is TGTGCCACCAGTAATCTCCAGGGACTCACAGATACGCAGTATTTT.

The chain employs TRBV11-2 and TRBJ2-3; no clear D. With 4 bases removed from V and 1 base from J, the gap between germline ends came to 3 bases. The CDR3 extends over 12 amino acids. From germline, CDR1 is SGHAT and CDR2 FQNNGV. In DNA, the CDR3 is TGTGCCAGCAGCTCCCGCACAGATACGCAGTATTTT. Encoded protein: CASSSRTDTQYF.

V usage is TRBV28 and J usage is TRBJ2-3, with 11 bases lining up with TRBD1. V shed 7 bases and J 6 bases; nucleotides not matched to a gene: 12. The germline V gene has CDR1 MDHEN and CDR2 SYDVKM. The CDR3 has 16 amino acids. The DNA of the CDR3 is TGTGCCAGCACCTCGCCCGGGACAGGGGGGGATGATACGCAGTATTTT. Amino acid sequence: CASTSPGTGGDDTQYF.

This chain joins TRBV4-1 and TRBJ2-5, with 8 bases identical to TRBD1. Looked up from germline, CDR1 is MGHRA and CDR2 is YSYEKL. V was pared by 5 bases and J by 5 bases, with 10 bases of the junction left unmatched. This CDR3 has 15 amino acids. CDR3 in amino acids: CASSAQGAGVETQYF. CDR3 nucleotides: TGCGCCAGCAGCGCTCAGGGGGCCGGGGTTGAGACCCAGTACTTC.

The genes are TRBV18 and TRBJ2-5; a possible D gene is TRBD1 (6 bases). Germline V CDR1 and CDR2: KGHSH, LQKENI. CDR3 length: 15 amino acids. V lost 6 bases and J 2 bases, leaving 16 bases between the germline ends. DNA for the CDR3: TGTGCCAGCTCCCTTAATCCGGACAGACAAGAGACCCAGTACTTC. This gives the protein CASSLNPDRQETQYF.

Only a few counts were recorded for this clone. The chain is built from TRBV9 and TRBJ1-5; D ambiguous. With 4 bases removed from V and 0 bases from J, the gap between germline ends came to 14 bases. CDR1 is SGDLS, CDR2 YYNGEE, per germline. The CDR3 has 16 residues. CDR3: CASSFSPDGSNQPQHF. The CDR3 coding sequence is TGTGCCAGCAGCTTTTCCCCGGACGGTAGCAATCAGCCCCAGCATTTT.

This clone was counted a few times. The rearrangement joins TRBV4-1 to TRBJ1-5; TRBD1 agrees at 7 bases. V was clipped by 1 base and J by 7 bases; unmatched bases: 7. Germline loops: CDR1 MGHRA, CDR2 YSYEKL. The CDR3 covers 15 residues. The CDR3 DNA reads as TGCGCCAGCAGCCAAGCTGACAGGGAAGGGCAGCCCCAGCATTTT. Residues: CASSQADREGQPQHF.

The rearrangement uses TRBV28 and TRBJ1-5; maybe TRBD1 (5 bases). The V gene's germline CDR1 is MDHEN and CDR2 SYDVKM. CDR3 length: 12 amino acids. V lost 6 bases to trimming and J lost 8 bases, with 11 bases between them. The CDR3 loop reads CASSRGNEPQHF. The CDR3 nucleotides read TGTGCCAGCAGCCGGGGGAATGAGCCCCAGCATTTT.

The gene calls are TRBV11-2 and TRBJ2-7, with D possibly TRBD1 on 5 matching bases. Trimming stripped 3 bases from V and 0 bases from J, with 18 bases between. This CDR3 spans 17 amino acids. The germline V gene encodes CDR1 SGHAT and CDR2 FQNNGV. CDR3 bases: TGTGCCAGCAGCTTCCCCCTACGGCCAGGGATCTCCTACGAGCAGTACTTC. Translated: CASSFPLRPGISYEQYF.

The J gene is TRBJ1-4, the V gene TRBV18; tentative D call: TRBD1 (5 bases). The CDR3 spans 14 residues. Germline values: CDR1 KGHSH, CDR2 LQKENI. The ends were cut back, 5 bases at V and 12 bases at J, with 19 bases in the middle. CDR3 amino acids: CASSGQGTSGQLFF. The CDR3 DNA sequence: TGTGCCAGCTCAGGGCAAGGGACGTCAGGACAACTGTTTTTT.

The rearrangement uses TRBV10-3 and TRBJ1-2, with D perhaps TRBD1 (6 bases). Trimming left V 0 bases short and J 10 bases short, with 15 bases between. This CDR3 spans 14 amino acids. The germline V gene encodes CDR1 ENHRY and CDR2 SYGVKD. The CDR3 DNA is TGTGCCATCAGTGAGTCCGGGGGCGACCCACTCTACACCTTC. It codes for CAISESGGDPLYTF.

The CDR3 spells CASSLGDAGVVGYTF. CDR3 bases: TGTGCCAGCAGCTTAGGGGACGCCGGGGTAGTTGGCTACACCTTC. The genes are TRBV7-6 and TRBJ1-2; tentative D call: TRBD1 (5 bases). The CDR3 covers 15 residues. Trimming took 1 base from V and 7 from J, leaving 16 bases between them. Germline V gene sequence: CDR1 SGHVS, CDR2 FNYEAQ.

The chain joins TRBV7-9 to TRBJ2-1; no clear D. The ends were cut back, 3 bases at V and 5 bases at J, with 2 bases in the middle. Germline V CDR1 and CDR2: SEHNR, FQNEAQ (reference sequence). There are 11 residues in the CDR3. The CDR3 loop reads CASSFHNEQFF. The CDR3 nucleotides read TGTGCCAGCAGCTTCCACAATGAGCAGTTCTTC.

The J gene is TRBJ2-1, the V gene TRBV11-3; 7 bases agree with TRBD2. The CDR3 has 15 amino acids. The germline gives CDR1 SGHNT, CDR2 YENEEA. Trimming took 7 bases from V and 7 from J; bases not matched to a gene: 13. CDR3 DNA: TGTGCCAGCAACTCCCGGGGAGCGGGGACGAATGAGCAGTTCTTC. Translated: CASNSRGAGTNEQFF.

Only one count was recorded for this clone. The gene calls are TRBV6-5 and TRBJ1-1; TRBD1 is a possible D gene (5 bases). Trimming shortened V by 5 bases and J by 3 bases, and 13 bases separated the two germline ends. The CDR3 spans 14 residues. Germline V CDR1 and CDR2: MNHEY, SVGAGI. The CDR3 nucleotides are TGTGCCAGCAGTGGGGAGGGGAGGGACACTGAAGCTTTCTTT. Translation gives CASSGEGRDTEAFF.

This chain joins TRBV18 and TRBJ1-5, with D possibly TRBD1 on 5 matching bases. Germline CDR1 reads KGHSH; CDR2 reads LQKENI. V lost 0 bases to trimming and J lost 7 bases, with 16 bases between them. This CDR3 comprises 16 residues. CDR3 residues: CASSPPGSQGEQPQHF. Written as DNA, the CDR3 is TGTGCCAGCTCACCACCGGGGTCGCAGGGTGAACAGCCCCAGCATTTT.